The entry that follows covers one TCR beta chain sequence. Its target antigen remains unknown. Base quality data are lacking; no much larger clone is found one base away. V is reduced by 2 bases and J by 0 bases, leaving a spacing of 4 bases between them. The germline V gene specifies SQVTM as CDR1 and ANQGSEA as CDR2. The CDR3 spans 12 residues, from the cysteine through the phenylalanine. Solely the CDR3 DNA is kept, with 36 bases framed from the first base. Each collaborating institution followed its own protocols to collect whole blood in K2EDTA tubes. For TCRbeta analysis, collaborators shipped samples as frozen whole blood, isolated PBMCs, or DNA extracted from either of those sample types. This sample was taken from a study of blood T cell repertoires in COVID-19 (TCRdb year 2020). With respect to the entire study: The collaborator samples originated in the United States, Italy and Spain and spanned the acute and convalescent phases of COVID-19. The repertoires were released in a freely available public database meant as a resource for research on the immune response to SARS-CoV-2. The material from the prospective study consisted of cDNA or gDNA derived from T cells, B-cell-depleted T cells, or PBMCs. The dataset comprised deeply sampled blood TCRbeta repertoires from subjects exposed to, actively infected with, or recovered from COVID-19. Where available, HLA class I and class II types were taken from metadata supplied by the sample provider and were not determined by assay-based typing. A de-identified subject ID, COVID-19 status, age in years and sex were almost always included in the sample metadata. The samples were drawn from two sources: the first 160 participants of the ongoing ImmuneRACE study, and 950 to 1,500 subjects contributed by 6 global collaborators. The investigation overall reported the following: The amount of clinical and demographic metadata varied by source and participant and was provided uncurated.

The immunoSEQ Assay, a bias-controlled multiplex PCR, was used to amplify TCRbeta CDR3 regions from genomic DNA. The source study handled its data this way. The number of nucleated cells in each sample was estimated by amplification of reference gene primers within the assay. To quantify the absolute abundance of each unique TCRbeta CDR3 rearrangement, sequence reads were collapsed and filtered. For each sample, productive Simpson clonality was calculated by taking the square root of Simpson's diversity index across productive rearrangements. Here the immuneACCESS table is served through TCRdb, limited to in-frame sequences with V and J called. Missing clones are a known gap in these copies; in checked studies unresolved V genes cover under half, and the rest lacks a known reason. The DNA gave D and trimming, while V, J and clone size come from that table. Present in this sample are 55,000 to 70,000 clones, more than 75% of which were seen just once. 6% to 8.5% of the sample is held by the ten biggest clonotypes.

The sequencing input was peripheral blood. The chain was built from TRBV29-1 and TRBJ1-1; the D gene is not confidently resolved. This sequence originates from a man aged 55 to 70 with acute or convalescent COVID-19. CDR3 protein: CSVELLNTEAFF. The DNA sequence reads TGCAGCGTTGAACTCCTGAACACTGAAGCTTTCTTT.